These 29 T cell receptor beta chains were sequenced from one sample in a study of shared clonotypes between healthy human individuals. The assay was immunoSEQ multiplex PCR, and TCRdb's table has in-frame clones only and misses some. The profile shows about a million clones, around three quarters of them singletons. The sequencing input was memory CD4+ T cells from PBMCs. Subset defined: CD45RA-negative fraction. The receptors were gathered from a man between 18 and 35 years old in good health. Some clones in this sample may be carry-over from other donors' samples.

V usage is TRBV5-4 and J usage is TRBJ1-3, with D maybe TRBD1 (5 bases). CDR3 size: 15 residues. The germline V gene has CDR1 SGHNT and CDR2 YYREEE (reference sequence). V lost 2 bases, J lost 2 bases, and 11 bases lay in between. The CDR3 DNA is TGTGCCAGCAGCTTTCCTCAGGGAGCTGGAAACACCATATATTTT. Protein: CASSFPQGAGNTIYF.

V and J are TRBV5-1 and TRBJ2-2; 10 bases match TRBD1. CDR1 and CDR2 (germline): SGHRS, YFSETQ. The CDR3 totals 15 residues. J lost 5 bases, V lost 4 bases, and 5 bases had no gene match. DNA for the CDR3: TGCGCCAGCAGCCAGGGGACAGGGGAGACCGGGGAGCTGTTTTTT. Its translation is CASSQGTGETGELFF.

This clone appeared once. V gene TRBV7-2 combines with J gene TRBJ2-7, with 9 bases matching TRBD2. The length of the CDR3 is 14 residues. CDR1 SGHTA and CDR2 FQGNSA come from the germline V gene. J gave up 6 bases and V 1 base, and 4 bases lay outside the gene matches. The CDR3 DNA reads TGTGCCAGCAGCTTAGTATCTAGCGGGGCCGAGCAGTACTTC. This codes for CASSLVSSGAEQYF.

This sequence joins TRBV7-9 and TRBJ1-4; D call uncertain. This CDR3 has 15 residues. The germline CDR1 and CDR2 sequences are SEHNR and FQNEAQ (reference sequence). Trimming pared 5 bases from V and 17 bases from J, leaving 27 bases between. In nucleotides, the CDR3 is TGTGCCAGCAGCAAAGCAACCGGTGCCACGTACCCAATTTTTTTT. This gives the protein CASSKATGATYPIFF.

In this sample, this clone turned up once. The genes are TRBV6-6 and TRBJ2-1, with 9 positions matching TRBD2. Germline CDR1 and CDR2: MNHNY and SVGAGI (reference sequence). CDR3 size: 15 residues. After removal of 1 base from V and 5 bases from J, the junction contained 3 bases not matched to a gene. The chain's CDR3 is CASSYYLAGNNEQFF. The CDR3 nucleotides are TGTGCCAGCAGTTACTACCTAGCGGGAAACAATGAGCAGTTCTTC.

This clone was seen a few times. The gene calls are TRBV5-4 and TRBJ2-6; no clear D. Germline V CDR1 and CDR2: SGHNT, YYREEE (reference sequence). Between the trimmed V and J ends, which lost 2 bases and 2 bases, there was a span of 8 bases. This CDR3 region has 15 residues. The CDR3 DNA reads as TGTGCCAGCAGCTTAAGATTAACTGGGGCCAACGTCCTGACTTTC. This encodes CASSLRLTGANVLTF.

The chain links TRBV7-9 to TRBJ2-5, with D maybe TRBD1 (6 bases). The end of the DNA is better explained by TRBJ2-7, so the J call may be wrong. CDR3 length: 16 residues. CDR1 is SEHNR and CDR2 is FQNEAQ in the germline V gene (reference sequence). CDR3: CASSLSTGALTYEQYF. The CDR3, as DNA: TGTGCCAGCAGCTTATCGACAGGAGCTTTAACCTACGAGCAGTACTTC.

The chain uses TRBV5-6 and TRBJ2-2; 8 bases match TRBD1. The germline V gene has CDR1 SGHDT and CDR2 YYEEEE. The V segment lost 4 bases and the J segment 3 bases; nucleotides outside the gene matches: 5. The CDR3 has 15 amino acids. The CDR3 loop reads CASSTRQGYTGELFF. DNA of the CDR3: TGTGCCAGCAGCACCCGACAGGGGTACACCGGGGAGCTGTTTTTT.

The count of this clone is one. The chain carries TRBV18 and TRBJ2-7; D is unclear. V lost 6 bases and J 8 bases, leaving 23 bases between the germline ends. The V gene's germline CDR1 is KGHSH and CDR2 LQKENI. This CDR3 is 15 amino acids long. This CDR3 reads CASSPSAGSPFQQYF. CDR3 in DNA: TGTGCCAGCTCCCCCTCGGCAGGCTCTCCTTTTCAGCAGTACTTC.

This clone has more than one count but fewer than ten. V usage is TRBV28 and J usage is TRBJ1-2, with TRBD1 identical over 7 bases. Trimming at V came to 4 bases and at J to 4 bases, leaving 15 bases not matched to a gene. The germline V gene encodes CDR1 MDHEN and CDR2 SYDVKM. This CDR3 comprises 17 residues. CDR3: CASSSSGTAIGGYGYTF. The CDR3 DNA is TGTGCCAGCAGTTCATCCGGGACAGCCATAGGGGGCTATGGCTACACCTTC.

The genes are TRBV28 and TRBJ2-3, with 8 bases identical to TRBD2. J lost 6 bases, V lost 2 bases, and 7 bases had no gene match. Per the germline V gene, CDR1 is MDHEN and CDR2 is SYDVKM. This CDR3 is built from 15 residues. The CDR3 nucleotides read TGTGCCAGCAGTTTAGCGGCGGGGGGCCCGGATACGCAGTATTTT. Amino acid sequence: CASSLAAGGPDTQYF.

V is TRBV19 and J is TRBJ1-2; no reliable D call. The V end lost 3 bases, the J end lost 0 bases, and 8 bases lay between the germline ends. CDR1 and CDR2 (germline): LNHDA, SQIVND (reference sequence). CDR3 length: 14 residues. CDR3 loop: CASSIGPTNYGYTF. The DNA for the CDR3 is TGTGCCAGTAGTATCGGCCCGACTAACTATGGCTACACCTTC. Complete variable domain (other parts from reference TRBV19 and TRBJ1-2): DGGITQSPKYLFRKEGQNVTLSCEQNLNHDAMYWYRQDPGQGLRLIYYSQIVNDFQKGDIAEGYSVSREKKESFPLTVTSAQKNPTAFYLCASSIGPTNYGYTFGSGTRLTVV.

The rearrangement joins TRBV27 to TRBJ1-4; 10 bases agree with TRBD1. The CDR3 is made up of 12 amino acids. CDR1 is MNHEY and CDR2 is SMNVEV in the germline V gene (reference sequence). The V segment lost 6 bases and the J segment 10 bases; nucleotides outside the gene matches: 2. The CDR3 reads CASSWTGGKLFF. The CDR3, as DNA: TGTGCCAGCAGCTGGACAGGGGGAAAACTGTTTTTT.

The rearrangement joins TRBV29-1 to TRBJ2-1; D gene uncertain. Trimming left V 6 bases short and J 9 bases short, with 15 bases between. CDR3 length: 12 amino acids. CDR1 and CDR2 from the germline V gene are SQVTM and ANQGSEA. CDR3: CSVESYFREQFF. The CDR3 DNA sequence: TGCAGCGTCGAGAGCTACTTCCGTGAGCAGTTCTTC.

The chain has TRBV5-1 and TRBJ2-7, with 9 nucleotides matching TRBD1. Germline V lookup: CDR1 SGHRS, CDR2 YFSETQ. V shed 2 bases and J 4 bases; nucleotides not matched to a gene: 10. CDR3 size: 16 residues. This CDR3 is CASSFTPGQGGYEQYF. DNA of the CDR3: TGCGCCAGCAGCTTTACCCCGGGACAGGGAGGGTACGAGCAGTACTTC.

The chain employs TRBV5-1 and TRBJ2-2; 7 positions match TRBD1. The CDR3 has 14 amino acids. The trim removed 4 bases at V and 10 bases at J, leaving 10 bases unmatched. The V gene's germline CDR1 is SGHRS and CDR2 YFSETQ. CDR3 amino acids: CASSPGQSLAELFF. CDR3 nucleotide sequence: TGCGCCAGCAGCCCGGGACAGTCCCTAGCGGAGCTGTTTTTT. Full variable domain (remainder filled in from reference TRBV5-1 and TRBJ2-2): KAGVTQTPRYLIKTRGQQVTLSCSPISGHRSVSWYQQTPGQGLQFLFEYFSETQRNKGNFPGRFSGRQFSNSRSEMNVSTLELGDSALYLCASSPGQSLAELFFGEGSRLTVL.

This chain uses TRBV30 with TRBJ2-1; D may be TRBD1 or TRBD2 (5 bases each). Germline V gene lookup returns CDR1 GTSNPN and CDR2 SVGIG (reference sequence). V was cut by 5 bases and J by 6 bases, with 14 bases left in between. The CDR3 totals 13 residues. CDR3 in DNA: TGTGCCTGGGGGTGGGGGAGACTCAATGAGCAGTTCTTC. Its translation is CAWGWGRLNEQFF.

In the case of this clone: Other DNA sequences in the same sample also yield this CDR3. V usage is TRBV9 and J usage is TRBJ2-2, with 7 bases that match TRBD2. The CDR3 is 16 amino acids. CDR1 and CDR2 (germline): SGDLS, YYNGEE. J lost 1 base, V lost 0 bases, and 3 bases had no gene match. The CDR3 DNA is TGTGCCAGCAGCGTAGATGGCGGGAGGAACACCGGGGAGCTGTTTTTT. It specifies CASSVDGGRNTGELFF.

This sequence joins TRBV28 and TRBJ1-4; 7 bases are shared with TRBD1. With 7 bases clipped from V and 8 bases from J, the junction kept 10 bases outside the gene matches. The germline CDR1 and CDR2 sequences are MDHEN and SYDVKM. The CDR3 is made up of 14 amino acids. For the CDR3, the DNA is TGTGCCAGCACAGGGGGGAAGGGTTGGGAAAAACTGTTTTTT. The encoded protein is CASTGGKGWEKLFF. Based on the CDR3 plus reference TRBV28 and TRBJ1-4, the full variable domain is DVKVTQSSRYLVKRTGEKVFLECVQDMDHENMFWYRQDPGLGLRLIYFSYDVKMKEKGDIPEGYSVSREKKERFSLILESASTNQTSMYLCASTGGKGWEKLFFGSGTQLSVL.

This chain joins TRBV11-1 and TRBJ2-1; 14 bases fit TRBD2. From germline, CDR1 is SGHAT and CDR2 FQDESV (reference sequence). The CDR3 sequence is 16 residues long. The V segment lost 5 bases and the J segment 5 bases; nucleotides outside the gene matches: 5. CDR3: CASSPGTSGSHNEQFF. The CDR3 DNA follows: TGTGCCAGCAGCCCTGGGACTAGCGGGAGTCACAATGAGCAGTTCTTC.

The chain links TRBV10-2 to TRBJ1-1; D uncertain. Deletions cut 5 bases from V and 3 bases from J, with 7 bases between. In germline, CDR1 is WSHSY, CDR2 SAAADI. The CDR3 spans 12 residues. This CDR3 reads CASSSSYTEAFF. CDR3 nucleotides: TGCGCCAGCAGTAGCAGTTACACTGAAGCTTTCTTT.

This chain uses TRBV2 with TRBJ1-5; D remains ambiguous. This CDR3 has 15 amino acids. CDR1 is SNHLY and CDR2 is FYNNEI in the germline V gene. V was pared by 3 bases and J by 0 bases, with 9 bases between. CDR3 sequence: CASSDSVYSNQPQHF. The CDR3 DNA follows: TGTGCCAGCAGTGATTCTGTGTATAGCAATCAGCCCCAGCATTTT.

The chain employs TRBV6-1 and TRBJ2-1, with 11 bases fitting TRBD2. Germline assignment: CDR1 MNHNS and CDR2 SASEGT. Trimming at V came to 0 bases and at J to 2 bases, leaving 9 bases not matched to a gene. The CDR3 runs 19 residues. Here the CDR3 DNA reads TGTGCCAGCAGTGAAGCTTGGCTAGCGGGAGGCTACACCTACAATGAGCAGTTCTTC. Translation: CASSEAWLAGGYTYNEQFF.

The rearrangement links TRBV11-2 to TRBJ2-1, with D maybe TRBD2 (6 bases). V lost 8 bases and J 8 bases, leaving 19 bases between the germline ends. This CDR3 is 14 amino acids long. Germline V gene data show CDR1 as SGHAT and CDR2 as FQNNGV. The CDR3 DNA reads TGTGCCAGCTCTAGCGCCCTAGGGATGTATGAGCAGTTCTTC. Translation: CASSSALGMYEQFF.

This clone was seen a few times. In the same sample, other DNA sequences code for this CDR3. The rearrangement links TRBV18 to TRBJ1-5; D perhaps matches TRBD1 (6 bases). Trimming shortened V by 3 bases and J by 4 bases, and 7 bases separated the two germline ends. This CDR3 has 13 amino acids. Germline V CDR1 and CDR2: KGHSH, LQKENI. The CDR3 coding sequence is TGTGCCAGCTCACCGACAGGTAATCAGCCCCAGCATTTT. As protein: CASSPTGNQPQHF.

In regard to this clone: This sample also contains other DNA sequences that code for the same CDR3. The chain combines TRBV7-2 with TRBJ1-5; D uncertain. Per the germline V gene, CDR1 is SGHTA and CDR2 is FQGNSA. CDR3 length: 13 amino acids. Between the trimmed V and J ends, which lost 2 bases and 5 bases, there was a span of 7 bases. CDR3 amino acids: CASSLLRDQPQHF. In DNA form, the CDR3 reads TGTGCCAGCAGCTTATTGAGGGATCAGCCCCAGCATTTT.

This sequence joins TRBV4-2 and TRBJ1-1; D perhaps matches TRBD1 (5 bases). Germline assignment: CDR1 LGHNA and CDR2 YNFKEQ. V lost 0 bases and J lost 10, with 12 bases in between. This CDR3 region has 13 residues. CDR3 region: CASSQDFQGRAFF. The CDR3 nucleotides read TGTGCCAGCAGCCAAGATTTTCAGGGAAGAGCTTTCTTT.

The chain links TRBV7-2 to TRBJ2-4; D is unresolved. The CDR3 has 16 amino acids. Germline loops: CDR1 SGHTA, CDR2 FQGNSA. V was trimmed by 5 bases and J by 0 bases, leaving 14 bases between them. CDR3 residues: CASSLVRHLAKNIQYF. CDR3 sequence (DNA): TGTGCCAGCAGCCTCGTCAGGCATCTAGCCAAAAACATTCAGTACTTC.

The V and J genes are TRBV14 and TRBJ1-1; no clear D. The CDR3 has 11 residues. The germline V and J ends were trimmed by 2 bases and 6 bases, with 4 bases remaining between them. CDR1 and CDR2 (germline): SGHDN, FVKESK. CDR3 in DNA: TGTGCCAGCAGCCAATATTCTGAAGCTTTCTTT. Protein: CASSQYSEAFF. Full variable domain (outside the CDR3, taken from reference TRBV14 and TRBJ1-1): EAGVTQFPSHSVIEKGQTVTLRCDPISGHDNLYWYRRVMGKEIKFLLHFVKESKQDESGMPNNRFLAERTGGTYSTLKVQPAELEDSGVYFCASSQYSEAFFGQGTRLTVV.